This TCR beta chain came from a study of naive and memory T cell subsets. Separate alpha and beta amplification began at the second PCR step. This CDR3 has 14 amino acids. Deletions cut 4 bases from V and 1 base from J, with 11 bases between. Germline V gene sequence: CDR1 SEHNR, CDR2 FQNEAQ (reference sequence). The beta constant-region primer was an equimolar mix of two oligonucleotides covering TRBC1 and TRBC2. The cDNA 3' end received a ligated single-stranded oligonucleotide carrying the SP2 primer and a 12-nucleotide UMI. Four rounds of PCR amplified the ligated cDNA using nested alpha and beta constant-region primers plus SP2. Via MiXCR, TCRdb re-called the UMI-ligation and nested PCR reads, giving one row per CDR3 protein. The repertoire includes about 85,000 distinct CDR3 sequences, around 13% of them detected once, and 0.75% to 0.95% sits in the top ten.

The TCR sequence derives from a human donor in good health. The sample comprised central memory CD4+ T cells from blood. The rearrangement links TRBV7-9 to TRBJ2-7; unclear D gene. CDR3 DNA: TGTGCCAGCAGCTCGTTAGGCGTTTCCTACGAGCAGTACTTC. This codes for CASSSLGVSYEQYF. The full variable domain, completed using reference TRBV7-9 and TRBJ2-7, is DTGVSQNPRHKITKRGQNVTFRCDPISEHNRLYWYRQTLGQGPEFLTYFQNEAQLEKSRLLSDRFSAERPKGSFSTLEIQRTEQGDSAMYLCASSSLGVSYEQYFGPGTRLTVT.